The TCR beta chain described here comes from a study of identical twins. Study-wide results and caveats: Zero-insertion findings could be partly confounded by invariant cells (MAIT and iNKT cells). Insertions were fewer in abundant cord blood beta clonotypes, whereas memory repertoires showed none of this pattern.

MiXCR was run by TCRdb on the 5' RACE reads, yielding one entry per CDR3 protein. Of 200,000 to 300,000 distinct CDR3 sequences in the sample, approximately 12% were seen once. Unmatched junction bases numbered 3, after V lost 6 bases and J lost 6 bases. Germline V gene lookup returns CDR1 LNHDA and CDR2 SQIVND (reference sequence). The CDR3 runs to 14 residues. This clonotype showed up many times. Its specificity is not known. This sample also belongs to another study, concerning yellow fever vaccine responses in identical twins.

The sequenced sample consisted of memory (CD45RO+) T cells sorted from blood. V gene TRBV19 combines with J gene TRBJ2-2, with 11 positions matching TRBD1. The clonotype was recovered from a woman aged 18-29 years in good health. This CDR3 reads CASRPGQGAGELFF. CDR3 in DNA: TGTGCCAGTAGGCCGGGACAGGGGGCCGGGGAGCTGTTTTTT.